Included here is one TCR beta chain sequence, with context. This entry belongs to a study of long-term antiretroviral therapy in people with HIV. V was pared by 4 bases and J by 1 base, with 10 bases between. CDR3 length: 15 amino acids. Per the germline V gene, CDR1 is WNHNN and CDR2 is SYGVQD (reference sequence). Survey-level immunoSEQ v3.0 assays were run. Sequenced by immunoSEQ multiplex PCR; TCRdb stores in-frame clones only, minus some. The sample consists of roughly 14,000 clones, 70% to 85% of them appearing once. The sequencing used unsorted PBMCs, collected just before starting antiretroviral therapy. This chain uses TRBV10-1 with TRBJ2-2; tentatively, D is TRBD1 (6 bases). This clonotype was sampled from a man aged 35-49 years with HIV. The CDR3 nucleotides read TGCGCCAGCAGTGGATCACAGGGGAACACCGGGGAGCTGTTTTTT. Encoded protein: CASSGSQGNTGELFF.